These 28 T cell receptor beta chains share one sample of origin, sequenced in a study of T cell changes during pregnancy in multiple sclerosis (dated by TCRdb to about 2019). Library construction relied on the immunoSEQ multiplex PCR assay. The table was pulled from immuneACCESS by TCRdb, which kept in-frame rearrangements only. Such tables lose some clones; where checked, under half of the loss comes from unresolved V genes, and the rest has no known cause. A total of roughly 49,000 clones appear in this sample, 85% to 90% of them only once. Of the sample, 1.3% to 1.5% is held by the ten largest clones. The specimen comprised peripheral blood, sampled in the first trimester of pregnancy. All receptors derive from a female donor in good health, enrolled as a control in a pregnancy study.

In its sample, this clone was seen once. The chain has TRBV6-1 and TRBJ1-1, with 8 positions matching TRBD1. J gave up 4 bases and V 5 bases, and 9 bases lay outside the gene matches. Germline V gene lookup returns CDR1 MNHNS and CDR2 SASEGT. The CDR3 has 15 amino acids. The CDR3 protein is CASSKDREWSTEAFF. CDR3 DNA: TGTGCCAGCAGTAAGGACAGGGAATGGAGCACTGAAGCTTTCTTT.

The CDR3 spells CASSDPDRFLGTDTQYF. The CDR3 DNA follows: TGTGCCAGCAGCGACCCAGACAGGTTTCTAGGCACAGATACGCAGTATTTT. The gene calls are TRBV9 and TRBJ2-3; TRBD1 might be the D (6 bases). V was clipped by 3 bases and J by 1 base, with 18 bases between them. Germline V lookup: CDR1 SGDLS, CDR2 YYNGEE. The CDR3 covers 17 residues.

The chain uses TRBV7-2 and TRBJ2-7, with TRBD1 matching over 11 bases. CDR3 length equals 15 residues. Germline values: CDR1 SGHTA, CDR2 FQGNSA. With 2 bases clipped from V and 5 bases from J, the junction kept 5 bases outside the gene matches. The CDR3 coding sequence is TGTGCCAGCAGCTTATGGGGGACAGGGGGAAACGAGCAGTACTTC. Residues: CASSLWGTGGNEQYF. The complete variable domain, with remaining parts taken from reference TRBV7-2 and TRBJ2-7, reads GAGVSQSPSNKVTEKGKDVELRCDPISGHTALYWYRQSLGQGLEFLIYFQGNSAPDKSGLPSDRFSAERTGGSVSTLTIQRTQQEDSAVYLCASSLWGTGGNEQYFGPGTRLTVT.

The gene calls are TRBV28 and TRBJ2-5, with TRBD2 matching over 7 bases. V was clipped by 2 bases and J by 2 bases; unmatched bases: 2. CDR3 size: 14 residues. Germline V gene lookup returns CDR1 MDHEN and CDR2 SYDVKM. The CDR3 region is CASSLAGVQETQYF. The CDR3 DNA sequence: TGTGCCAGCAGTTTAGCGGGGGTTCAAGAGACCCAGTACTTC. Based on the CDR3 plus reference TRBV28 and TRBJ2-5, the full variable domain is DVKVTQSSRYLVKRTGEKVFLECVQDMDHENMFWYRQDPGLGLRLIYFSYDVKMKEKGDIPEGYSVSREKKERFSLILESASTNQTSMYLCASSLAGVQETQYFGPGTRLLVL.

The chain links TRBV27 to TRBJ1-2, with D maybe TRBD1 (6 bases). V lost 3 bases to trimming and J lost 7 bases, with 12 bases between them. The CDR3 spans 13 residues. The germline V gene has CDR1 MNHEY and CDR2 SMNVEV (reference sequence). In DNA form, the CDR3 reads TGTGCCAGCAGTTTGGACAGTAGCGCTGGCTACACCTTC. The encoded protein is CASSLDSSAGYTF.

The chain employs TRBV14 and TRBJ2-7, with 7 bases lining up with TRBD2. The CDR3 totals 16 residues. V lost 1 base and J lost 4; bases outside the gene matches: 10. Germline V gene lookup returns CDR1 SGHDN and CDR2 FVKESK. CDR3 region: CASSQVVGGGRYEQYF. DNA for the CDR3: TGTGCCAGCAGCCAAGTCGTAGGTGGCGGGAGATACGAGCAGTACTTC.

This clone was recorded once. The gene calls are TRBV28 and TRBJ1-2; 7 bases are a match to TRBD1. V lost 6 bases, J lost 2 bases, and 9 bases stayed unmatched. CDR3 length: 15 residues. The germline V gene has CDR1 MDHEN and CDR2 SYDVKM. This CDR3 is CASSHPGTANYGYTF. CDR3 in DNA: TGTGCCAGCAGCCACCCCGGGACAGCAAACTATGGCTACACCTTC.

The genes are TRBV7-2 and TRBJ1-5; 8 bases fit TRBD1. V shed 2 bases and J 7 bases; nucleotides not matched to a gene: 7. This CDR3 contains 15 residues. Germline CDR1 SGHTA, CDR2 FQGNSA. CDR3 loop: CASSLSGTGDQPQHF. CDR3 bases: TGTGCCAGCAGCTTAAGTGGGACAGGAGACCAGCCCCAGCATTTT. The full variable domain, in which reference TRBV7-2 and TRBJ1-5 provide the parts outside the CDR3, is GAGVSQSPSNKVTEKGKDVELRCDPISGHTALYWYRQSLGQGLEFLIYFQGNSAPDKSGLPSDRFSAERTGGSVSTLTIQRTQQEDSAVYLCASSLSGTGDQPQHFGDGTRLSIL.

The rearrangement uses TRBV29-1 and TRBJ2-7; TRBD1 matches at 10 bases. V gave up 6 bases and J gave up 2 bases; unmatched junction bases: 10. CDR3 length equals 15 residues. From germline, CDR1 is SQVTM and CDR2 ANQGSEA. The CDR3 DNA follows: TGCAGCGTCTCGACCGGGACAGGGGCCACCTACGAGCAGTACTTC. Encoded protein: CSVSTGTGATYEQYF.

The chain recombines TRBV29-1 with TRBJ2-1, with 11 bases matching TRBD2. CDR3 size: 15 residues. Unmatched junction bases numbered 10, after V lost 6 bases and J lost 6 bases. Germline V CDR1 and CDR2: SQVTM, ANQGSEA. This CDR3 is CSVEPGLAVTNEQFF. In nucleotides, the CDR3 is TGCAGCGTGGAACCGGGACTAGCGGTCACCAATGAGCAGTTCTTC.

The chain combines TRBV6-5 with TRBJ2-5; the D gene is possibly TRBD1 (8 bases). Germline V gene data show CDR1 as MNHEY and CDR2 as SVGAGI. V was shortened by 6 bases and J by 7 bases, with 21 bases between the two germline ends. The CDR3 runs 15 residues. The CDR3 nucleotides are TGTGCCAGCAGCCTAAGCACAGGGGGGAGGGCGACCCAGTACTTC. It is translated as CASSLSTGGRATQYF.

J is TRBJ2-7 and V is TRBV30, with D possibly being TRBD1 (5 bases). Germline V gene data show CDR1 as GTSNPN and CDR2 as SVGIG (reference sequence). The CDR3 sequence is 14 residues long. Trimming left V 4 bases short and J 2 bases short, with 15 bases between. Here the CDR3 reads CAWTPLDRPYEQYF. The CDR3, as DNA: TGTGCCTGGACCCCTCTCGACAGACCCTACGAGCAGTACTTC.

This chain joins TRBV19 and TRBJ1-5, with TRBD1 matching 9 bases. Germline-derived CDR1 and CDR2 are LNHDA and SQIVND (reference sequence). The junction had 12 bases not matched to a gene; V was cut back by 5 bases and J by 4 bases. The CDR3 runs 17 residues. CDR3 bases: TGTGCCAGTAGTGGGGGGACGGGACAGGGAGGGAATCAGCCCCAGCATTTT. Encoded protein: CASSGGTGQGGNQPQHF.

The rearrangement uses TRBV5-8 and TRBJ2-3; weak D call: TRBD1 (7 bases). V lost 2 bases and J 6 bases, leaving 13 bases between the germline ends. Per the germline V gene, CDR1 is SGHTS and CDR2 is YDEGEE. This CDR3 has 14 residues. The CDR3 spells CASSFHRGGDTQYF. In DNA form, the CDR3 reads TGTGCCAGCAGCTTTCACAGGGGAGGCGATACGCAGTATTTT. Supplemented by reference TRBV5-8 and TRBJ2-3, the full variable domain reads EAGVTQSPTHLIKTRGQQATLRCSPISGHTSVYWYQQALGLGLQFLLWYDEGEERNRGNFPPRFSGRQFPNYSSELNVNALELEDSALYLCASSFHRGGDTQYFGPGTRLTVL.

The chain carries TRBV11-2 and TRBJ1-4; no clear D. This CDR3 comprises 18 residues. Between the trimmed V and J ends, which lost 3 bases and 1 base, there was a span of 18 bases. From germline, CDR1 is SGHAT and CDR2 FQNNGV. CDR3 loop: CASSFIGALGKTNEKLFF. The DNA of the CDR3 is TGTGCCAGCAGCTTCATCGGTGCCCTCGGGAAAACTAATGAAAAACTGTTTTTT.

The chain has TRBV2 and TRBJ1-1, with D perhaps matching TRBD1 (6 bases). Germline V CDR1 and CDR2: SNHLY, FYNNEI. The CDR3 has 14 amino acids. Trimming shortened V by 3 bases and J by 4 bases, and 12 bases separated the two germline ends. CDR3 nucleotide sequence: TGTGCCAGCAGTGAGGAGGGGGGGAGCACTGAAGCTTTCTTT. This gives the protein CASSEEGGSTEAFF.

The chain employs TRBV7-3 and TRBJ2-3, with a possible D match to TRBD2 (6 bases). The CDR3 runs to 18 residues. CDR1 is SGHTA, CDR2 FQGTGA, per germline. The ends were cut back, 1 base at V and 2 bases at J, with 19 bases in the middle. The CDR3 nucleotides are TGTGCCAGCAGCTTAAAGGAGGGAGCTAGTCCATACACAGATACGCAGTATTTT. This gives the protein CASSLKEGASPYTDTQYF.

V usage is TRBV18 and J usage is TRBJ2-1, with 8 bases identical to TRBD2. Germline-derived CDR1 and CDR2 are KGHSH and LQKENI. CDR3 length equals 15 residues. With V trimmed by 6 bases and J by 2 bases, 6 bases remained unmatched. The CDR3 nucleotides read TGTGCCAGCTCGCCAAGCGGGAGCACCTACAATGAGCAGTTCTTC. This codes for CASSPSGSTYNEQFF.

The rearrangement uses TRBV18 and TRBJ1-4; D is possibly TRBD1 (5 bases). The CDR3 consists of 19 residues. Germline V lookup: CDR1 KGHSH, CDR2 LQKENI. V lost 3 bases and J lost 0, with 20 bases in between. CDR3 coding DNA: TGTGCCAGCTCACCCGACGGAGGGCGGCAGGGAGCAACTAATGAAAAACTGTTTTTT. Amino acids: CASSPDGGRQGATNEKLFF.

J is TRBJ1-5 and V is TRBV19, with 11 bases aligning to TRBD1. The CDR3 runs 14 residues. CDR1 LNHDA and CDR2 SQIVND come from the germline V gene (reference sequence). Losses at the gene ends were 5 bases for V and 11 bases for J; bases not matched to a gene: 8. The CDR3 sequence: CASSSRTGGLSQHF. CDR3 sequence (DNA): TGTGCCAGTAGTTCCCGGACAGGGGGCCTTTCCCAGCATTTT.

The chain recombines TRBV5-1 with TRBJ1-6; no clear D gene. With 0 bases removed from V and 7 bases from J, the gap between germline ends came to 17 bases. This CDR3 has 17 residues. In germline, CDR1 is SGHRS, CDR2 YFSETQ. The CDR3 here is CASSLAPGSAGNSPLHF. The CDR3 DNA reads TGCGCCAGCAGCTTGGCCCCCGGGTCAGCGGGAAATTCACCCCTCCACTTT.

The J gene is TRBJ2-7, the V gene TRBV29-1; 9 nucleotides align to TRBD2. The J segment lost 4 bases and the V segment lost 5 bases, leaving 9 bases of the junction unmatched. This CDR3 has 14 amino acids. CDR1 SQVTM and CDR2 ANQGSEA come from the germline V gene. CDR3 sequence reads: CSVSLLAGTYEQYF. The CDR3 DNA reads as TGCAGCGTTTCTTTGCTAGCGGGAACGTACGAGCAGTACTTC.

The chain combines TRBV7-9 with TRBJ2-1; D is undetermined. V was shortened by 4 bases and J by 9 bases, with 10 bases between the two germline ends. Looked up from germline, CDR1 is SEHNR and CDR2 is FQNEAQ (reference sequence). The CDR3 is 12 amino acids. This CDR3 reads CASSSALSEQFF. CDR3 nucleotides: TGTGCCAGCAGCTCAGCCTTATCTGAGCAGTTCTTC.

The gene calls are TRBV7-3 and TRBJ2-1; the D gene is possibly TRBD2 (6 bases). Germline V gives CDR1 SGHTA, CDR2 FQGTGA. Trimming removed 6 bases from V and 0 bases from J, with 15 bases in between. The CDR3 runs 16 residues. The CDR3 here is CASSWGTRGSYNEQFF. CDR3 DNA sequence: TGTGCCAGCAGTTGGGGGACTCGTGGCTCCTACAATGAGCAGTTCTTC.

This sequence joins TRBV28 and TRBJ2-4; possible D gene TRBD2, 7 bases. V gave up 6 bases and J gave up 5 bases, with 14 bases separating them. This CDR3 spans 14 amino acids. Germline values: CDR1 MDHEN, CDR2 SYDVKM. CDR3 nucleotides: TGTGCCAGCAGCCTCGGGGGGCTGGAAAACATTCAGTACTTC. Its translation is CASSLGGLENIQYF.

This chain uses TRBV4-2 with TRBJ1-2; no definite D call. With 2 bases removed from V and 1 base from J, the gap between germline ends came to 8 bases. The CDR3 covers 14 residues. The germline V gene encodes CDR1 LGHNA and CDR2 YNFKEQ. The CDR3 spells CASSQPILNYGYTF. The DNA for the CDR3 is TGTGCCAGCAGCCAACCCATACTTAACTATGGCTACACCTTC.

The chain couples TRBV5-4 to TRBJ2-1, with 10 bases lining up with TRBD1. Germline CDR1 is SGHNT and CDR2 is YYREEE (reference sequence). Trimming cost V 4 bases and J 8 bases; bases outside gene matches: 6. The CDR3 has 14 amino acids. The CDR3 nucleotides are TGTGCCAGCAGCCGGGACAGGGGATCGGATGAGCAGTTCTTC. Translation gives CASSRDRGSDEQFF.

This chain joins TRBV28 and TRBJ1-2; TRBD1 matches 7 bases. V gave up 10 bases and J gave up 1 base; unmatched junction bases: 15. CDR1 and CDR2 from the germline V gene are MDHEN and SYDVKM. CDR3 length: 16 amino acids. The CDR3 here is CAIHRGGFVGNYGYTF. The CDR3 DNA is TGTGCCATCCACAGAGGGGGCTTCGTGGGTAACTATGGCTACACCTTC.